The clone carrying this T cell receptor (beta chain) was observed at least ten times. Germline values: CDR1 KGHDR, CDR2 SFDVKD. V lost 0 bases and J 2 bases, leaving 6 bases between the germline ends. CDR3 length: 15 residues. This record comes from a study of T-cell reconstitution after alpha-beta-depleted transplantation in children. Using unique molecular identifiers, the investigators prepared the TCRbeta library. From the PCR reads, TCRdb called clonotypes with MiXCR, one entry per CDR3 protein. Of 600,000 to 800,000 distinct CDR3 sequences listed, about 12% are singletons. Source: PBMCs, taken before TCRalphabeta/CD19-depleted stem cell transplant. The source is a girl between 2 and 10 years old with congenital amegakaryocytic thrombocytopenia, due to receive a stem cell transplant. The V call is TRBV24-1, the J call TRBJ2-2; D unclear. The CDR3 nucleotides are TGTGCCACCAGTGATTTGCAGGACAACACCGGGGAGCTGTTTTTT. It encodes CATSDLQDNTGELFF.